Presented here are 8 T cell receptor beta chains from one specimen sequenced in a study of T cells in women clearing cervical HPV infection. Assay: immunoSEQ multiplex PCR; the TCRdb copy retains only in-frame clones and omits some. The specimen's table records about 30,000 clones. The specimen sequenced was blood buffy coat. Receptors originate from a woman aged 18 to 75 with a cervical HPV16 infection that either progressed to CIN3+ or cleared (not recorded which).

On this clone: The missing CDR3 end, 3 residues past where the read stops, is filled in from the germline J gene. The genes are TRBV5-5 and TRBJ1-1; 8 bases fit TRBD1. CDR3 size: 13 residues. Germline V gives CDR1 SGHKS, CDR2 YYEKEE (reference sequence). The CDR3 sequence: CASSLGQGIEAFF. The CDR3 DNA, read in part, is TGTGCCAGCAGCTTGGGACAGGGGATAGAA.

About this clone: Read coverage stops 3 residues before the CDR3 terminus; the germline J gene supplies the remainder. The chain joins TRBV11-2 to TRBJ2-7; a weak D match, TRBD2 (6 bases). The CDR3 has 15 residues. The V end lost 6 bases, the J end lost 3 bases, and 18 bases lay between the germline ends. Germline CDR1 is SGHAT and CDR2 is FQNNGV. The CDR3: CASRTFGGLGYEQYF. The covered CDR3 bases are TGTGCCAGCAGGACATTTGGGGGGTTGGGCTACGAG.

On this clone itself: The sequenced fragment ends 3 residues before the CDR3 boundary, so the rest is inferred from the germline J gene. V and J are TRBV6-1 and TRBJ1-6, with 9 nucleotides matching TRBD1. The length of the CDR3 is 15 residues. Per the germline V gene, CDR1 is MNHNS and CDR2 is SASEGT. V trimming: 3 bases; J trimming: 5 bases; junction bases outside the gene matches: 2. CDR3 sequence: CASSDRQGDNSPLHF. Incomplete CDR3 DNA: TGTGCCAGCAGTGACCGACAGGGGGATAATTCACCC.

About this clone: The read gets to within 3 residues of the CDR3 end, and the germline J gene fills in the rest. The rearrangement links TRBV18 to TRBJ1-2; D uncertain. From germline, CDR1 is KGHSH and CDR2 LQKENI. V lost 0 bases and J lost 7, with 12 bases in between. The CDR3 length is 14 residues. This chain's CDR3 is CASSPPSQKAGYTF. Partial CDR3 DNA: TGTGCCAGCTCACCACCTAGCCAAAAGGCTGGC.

A word on this clone: The read ends 3 residues early relative to the CDR3; the germline J gene fills the gap. The V gene is TRBV2, the J gene TRBJ2-3, with TRBD2 matching over 10 bases. CDR1 and CDR2 from the germline V gene are SNHLY and FYNNEI. V was pared by 0 bases and J by 6 bases, with 0 bases of the junction left unmatched. The CDR3 consists of 14 residues. The sequenced CDR3 bases are TGTGCCAGCAGTGAAGCTAGCGGGAGGGATACG. It yields the protein CASSEASGRDT. The CDR3 in full is CASSEASGRDTQYF.

To note about this clone: The germline gene is not matched at one end of the junction; a read error may be the cause. The CDR3 end is not reached by the read, which stops 3 residues before it; the germline J gene fills it in. This chain uses TRBV7-2 with TRBJ1-2; D unresolved. Germline values: CDR1 SGHTA, CDR2 FQGNSA. This CDR3 is built from 14 residues. Partial CDR3 DNA: TGTGCCAGCAGTTTAGAGGGCTGGGACTATGGC. Translated: CASSLEGWDYG. The whole CDR3 sequence is CASSLEGWDYGYTF.

A note on this clone: The sequenced fragment ends 3 residues before the CDR3 boundary, so the rest is inferred from the germline J gene. V gene TRBV25-1 combines with J gene TRBJ1-6; 8 bases line up with TRBD1. The V and J ends lost 10 bases and 7 bases, in that order; junction bases with no gene match: 6. Germline lookup yields CDR1 MGHDK and CDR2 SYGVNS. The CDR3 consists of 13 residues. CDR3 protein: CATLGQANSPLHF. CDR3 DNA (partial): TGTGCCACCCTGGGACAGGCGAATTCACCC.

In the case of this clone: The sequence runs out 3 residues before the end of the CDR3; the remainder is reconstructed from the germline J gene. This chain links TRBV7-2 with TRBJ1-2; 7 nucleotides line up with TRBD1. The CDR3 runs 14 residues. CDR1 is SGHTA and CDR2 is FQGNSA in the germline V gene. The V and J ends lost 4 bases and 7 bases, in that order; junction bases with no gene match: 9. CDR3 residues: CASSSRTGSGGYTF. The part of the CDR3 DNA that was read is TGTGCCAGCAGCTCCCGGACAGGATCGGGTGGC.